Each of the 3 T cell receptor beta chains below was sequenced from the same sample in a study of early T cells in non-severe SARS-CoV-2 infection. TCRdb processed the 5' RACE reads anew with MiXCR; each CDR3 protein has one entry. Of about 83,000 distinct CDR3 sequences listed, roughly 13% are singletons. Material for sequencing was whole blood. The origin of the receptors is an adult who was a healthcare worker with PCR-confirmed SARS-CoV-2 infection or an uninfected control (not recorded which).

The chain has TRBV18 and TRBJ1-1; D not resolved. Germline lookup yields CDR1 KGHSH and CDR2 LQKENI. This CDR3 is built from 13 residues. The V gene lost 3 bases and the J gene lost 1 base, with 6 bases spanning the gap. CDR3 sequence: CASSPGKNTEAFF. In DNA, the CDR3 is TGTGCCAGCTCACCGGGGAAGAACACTGAAGCTTTCTTT.

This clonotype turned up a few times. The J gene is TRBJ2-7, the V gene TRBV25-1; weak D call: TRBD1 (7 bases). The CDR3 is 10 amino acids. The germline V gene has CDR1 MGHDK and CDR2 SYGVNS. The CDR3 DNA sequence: TGTGGACAGGGAGGAAACGAGCAGTACTTC. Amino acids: CGQGGNEQYF.

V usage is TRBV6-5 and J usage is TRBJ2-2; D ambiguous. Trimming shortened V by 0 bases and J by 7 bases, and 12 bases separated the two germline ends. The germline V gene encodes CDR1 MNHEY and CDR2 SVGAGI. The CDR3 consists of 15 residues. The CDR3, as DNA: TGTGCCAGCAGTTACTCGAGTGGGTATGGCGGGGAGCTGTTTTTT. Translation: CASSYSSGYGGELFF.